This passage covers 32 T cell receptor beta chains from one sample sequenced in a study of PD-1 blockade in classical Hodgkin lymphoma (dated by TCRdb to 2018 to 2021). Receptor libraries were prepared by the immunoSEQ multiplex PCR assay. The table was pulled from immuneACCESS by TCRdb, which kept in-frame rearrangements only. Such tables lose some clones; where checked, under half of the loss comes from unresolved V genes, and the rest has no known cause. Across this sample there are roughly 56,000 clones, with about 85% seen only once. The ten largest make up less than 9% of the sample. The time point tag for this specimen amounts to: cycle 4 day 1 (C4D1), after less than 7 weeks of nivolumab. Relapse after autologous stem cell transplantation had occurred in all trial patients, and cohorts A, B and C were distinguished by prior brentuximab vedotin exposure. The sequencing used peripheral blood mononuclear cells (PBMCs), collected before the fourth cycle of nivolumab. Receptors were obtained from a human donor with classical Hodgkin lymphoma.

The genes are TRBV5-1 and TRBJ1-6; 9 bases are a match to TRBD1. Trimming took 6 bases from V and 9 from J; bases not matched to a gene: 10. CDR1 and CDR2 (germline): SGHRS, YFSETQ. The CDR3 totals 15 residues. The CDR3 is CASKEAQGARSPLHF. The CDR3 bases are TGCGCCAGCAAGGAGGCACAGGGGGCGCGTTCACCCCTCCACTTT.

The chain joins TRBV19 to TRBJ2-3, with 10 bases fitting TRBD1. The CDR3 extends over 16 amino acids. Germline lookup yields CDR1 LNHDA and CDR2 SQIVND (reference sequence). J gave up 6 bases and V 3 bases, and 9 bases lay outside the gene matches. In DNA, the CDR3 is TGTGCCAGTAGTATTTTGACAGGGGGCGCTGATGATACGCAGTATTTT. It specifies CASSILTGGADDTQYF. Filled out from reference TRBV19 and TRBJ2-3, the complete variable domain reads DGGITQSPKYLFRKEGQNVTLSCEQNLNHDAMYWYRQDPGQGLRLIYYSQIVNDFQKGDIAEGYSVSREKKESFPLTVTSAQKNPTAFYLCASSILTGGADDTQYFGPGTRLTVL.

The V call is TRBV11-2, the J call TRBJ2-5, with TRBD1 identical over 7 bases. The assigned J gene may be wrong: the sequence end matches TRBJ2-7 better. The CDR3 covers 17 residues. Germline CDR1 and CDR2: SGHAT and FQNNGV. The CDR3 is CASSLVGWTGRSYEQYF. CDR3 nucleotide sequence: TGTGCCAGCAGCTTAGTGGGGTGGACAGGCCGGTCCTACGAGCAGTACTTC.

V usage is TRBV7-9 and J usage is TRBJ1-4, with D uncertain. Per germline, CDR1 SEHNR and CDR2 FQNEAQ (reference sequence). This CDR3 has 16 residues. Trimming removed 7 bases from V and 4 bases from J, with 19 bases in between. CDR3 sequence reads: CASTPTVGEGNEKLFF. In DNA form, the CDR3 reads TGTGCCAGCACCCCCACGGTGGGTGAAGGTAATGAAAAACTGTTTTTT.

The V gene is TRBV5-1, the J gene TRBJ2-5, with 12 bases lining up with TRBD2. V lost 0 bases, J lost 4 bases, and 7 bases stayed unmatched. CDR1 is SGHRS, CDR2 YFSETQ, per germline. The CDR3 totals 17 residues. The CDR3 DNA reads TGCGCCAGCAGCTTGGGGGCTAGCGGGGGGGCCAGAGAGACCCAGTACTTC. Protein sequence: CASSLGASGGARETQYF.

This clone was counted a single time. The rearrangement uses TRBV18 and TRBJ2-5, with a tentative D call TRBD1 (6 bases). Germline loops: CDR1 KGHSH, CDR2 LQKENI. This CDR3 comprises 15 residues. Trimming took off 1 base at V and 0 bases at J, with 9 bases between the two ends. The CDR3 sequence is CASSPRGLYQETQYF. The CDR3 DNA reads TGTGCCAGCTCACCACGGGGGCTCTACCAAGAGACCCAGTACTTC.

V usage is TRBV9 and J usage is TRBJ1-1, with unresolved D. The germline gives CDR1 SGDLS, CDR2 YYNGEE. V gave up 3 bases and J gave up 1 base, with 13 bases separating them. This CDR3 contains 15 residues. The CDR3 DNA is TGTGCCAGCAGCGGAACGACACGGGGGAACACTGAAGCTTTCTTT. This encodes CASSGTTRGNTEAFF.

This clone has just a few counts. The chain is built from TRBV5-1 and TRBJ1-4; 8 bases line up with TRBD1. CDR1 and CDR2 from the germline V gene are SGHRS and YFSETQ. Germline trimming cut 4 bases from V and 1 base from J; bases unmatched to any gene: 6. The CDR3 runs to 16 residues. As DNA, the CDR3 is TGCGCCAGCAGCCACGGACAGGGAGTAACTAATGAAAAACTGTTTTTT. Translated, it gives CASSHGQGVTNEKLFF.

This CDR3 reads CASSTTGVTPYEQYF. The CDR3 nucleotides are TGTGCCAGCTCAACCACAGGGGTGACCCCCTACGAGCAGTACTTC. V and J are TRBV18 and TRBJ2-7; 7 bases are a match to TRBD1. This CDR3 region has 15 residues. Germline CDR1 and CDR2: KGHSH and LQKENI. The V segment lost 5 bases and the J segment 2 bases; nucleotides outside the gene matches: 9.

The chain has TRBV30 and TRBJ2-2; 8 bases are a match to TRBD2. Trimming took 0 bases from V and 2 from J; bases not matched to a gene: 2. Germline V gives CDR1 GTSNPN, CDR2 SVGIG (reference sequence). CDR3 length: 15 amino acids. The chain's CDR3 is CAWSVSGVNTGELFF. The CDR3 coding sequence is TGTGCCTGGAGTGTTAGCGGGGTTAACACCGGGGAGCTGTTTTTT.

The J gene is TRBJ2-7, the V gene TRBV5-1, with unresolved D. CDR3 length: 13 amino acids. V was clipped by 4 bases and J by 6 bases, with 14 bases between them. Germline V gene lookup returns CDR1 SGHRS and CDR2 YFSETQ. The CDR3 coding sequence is TGCGCCAGCAGCCTTTTAGGGTCCCCCGAGCAGTACTTC. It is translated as CASSLLGSPEQYF.

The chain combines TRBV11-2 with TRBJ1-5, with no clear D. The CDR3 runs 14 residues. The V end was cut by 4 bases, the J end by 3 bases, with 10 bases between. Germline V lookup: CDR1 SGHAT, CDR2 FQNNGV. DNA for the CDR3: TGTGCCAGCAGCTCCAGTGGGATCAATCAGCCCCAGCATTTT. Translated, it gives CASSSSGINQPQHF.

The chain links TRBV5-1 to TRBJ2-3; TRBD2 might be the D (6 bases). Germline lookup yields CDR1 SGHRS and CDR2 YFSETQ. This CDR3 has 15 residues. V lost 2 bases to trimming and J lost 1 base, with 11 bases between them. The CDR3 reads CASSFASVRTDTQYF. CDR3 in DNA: TGCGCCAGCAGCTTCGCTAGCGTCCGCACAGATACGCAGTATTTT.

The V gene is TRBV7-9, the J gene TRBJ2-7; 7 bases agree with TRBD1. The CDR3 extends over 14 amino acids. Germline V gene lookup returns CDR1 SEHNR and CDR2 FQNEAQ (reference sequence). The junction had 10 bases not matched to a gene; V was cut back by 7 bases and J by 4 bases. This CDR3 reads CASTLTGNGYEQYF. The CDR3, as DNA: TGTGCCAGCACCCTGACAGGGAATGGGTACGAGCAGTACTTC.

The DNA for the CDR3 is TGTGCCAGCAGCCAAAGGCGGGCCTTGGGGGAAGAGACCCAGTACTTC. Translated: CASSQRRALGEETQYF. The rearrangement joins TRBV14 to TRBJ2-5; D tentatively fits TRBD1 or TRBD2 (5 bases each). Trimming took 2 bases from V and 3 from J, leaving 16 bases between them. CDR1 SGHDN and CDR2 FVKESK come from the germline V gene. The CDR3 is 16 residues long.

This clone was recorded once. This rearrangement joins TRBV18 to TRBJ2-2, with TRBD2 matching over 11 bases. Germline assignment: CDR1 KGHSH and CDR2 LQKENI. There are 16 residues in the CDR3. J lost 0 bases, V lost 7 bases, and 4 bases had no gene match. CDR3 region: CASFTGLAANTGELFF. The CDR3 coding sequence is TGTGCCAGCTTCACGGGACTAGCGGCGAACACCGGGGAGCTGTTTTTT.

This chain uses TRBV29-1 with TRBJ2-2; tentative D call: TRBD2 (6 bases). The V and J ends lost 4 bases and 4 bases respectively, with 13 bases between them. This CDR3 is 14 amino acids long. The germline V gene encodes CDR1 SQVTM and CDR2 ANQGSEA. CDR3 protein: CSVGLRGGTGELFF. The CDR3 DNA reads TGCAGCGTTGGATTAAGGGGAGGCACCGGGGAGCTGTTTTTT.

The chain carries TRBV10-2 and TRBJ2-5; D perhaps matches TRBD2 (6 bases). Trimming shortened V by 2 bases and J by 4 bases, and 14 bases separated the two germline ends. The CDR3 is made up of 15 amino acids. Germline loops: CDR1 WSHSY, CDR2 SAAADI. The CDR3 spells CASSEVSLGGETQYF. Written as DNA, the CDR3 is TGCGCCAGCAGTGAGGTCTCCTTGGGGGGAGAGACCCAGTACTTC.

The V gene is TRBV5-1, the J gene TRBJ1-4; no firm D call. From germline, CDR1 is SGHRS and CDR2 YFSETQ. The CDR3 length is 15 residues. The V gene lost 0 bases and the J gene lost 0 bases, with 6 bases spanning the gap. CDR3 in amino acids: CASSLDGSTNEKLFF. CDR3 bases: TGCGCCAGCAGCTTGGACGGGTCAACTAATGAAAAACTGTTTTTT.

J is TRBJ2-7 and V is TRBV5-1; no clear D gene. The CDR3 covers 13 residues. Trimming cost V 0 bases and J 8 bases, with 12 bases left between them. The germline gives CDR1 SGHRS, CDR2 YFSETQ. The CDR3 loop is CASSLGAADQQYF. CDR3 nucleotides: TGCGCCAGCAGCTTGGGAGCCGCAGACCAGCAGTACTTC.

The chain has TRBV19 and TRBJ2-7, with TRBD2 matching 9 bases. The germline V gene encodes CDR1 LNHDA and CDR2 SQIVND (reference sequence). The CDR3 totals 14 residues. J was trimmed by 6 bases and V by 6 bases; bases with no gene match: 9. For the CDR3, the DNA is TGTGCCAGTAGCATCTCCGGACTAGCGACCGAGCAGTACTTC. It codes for CASSISGLATEQYF. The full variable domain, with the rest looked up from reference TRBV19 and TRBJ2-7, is DGGITQSPKYLFRKEGQNVTLSCEQNLNHDAMYWYRQDPGQGLRLIYYSQIVNDFQKGDIAEGYSVSREKKESFPLTVTSAQKNPTAFYLCASSISGLATEQYFGPGTRLTVT.

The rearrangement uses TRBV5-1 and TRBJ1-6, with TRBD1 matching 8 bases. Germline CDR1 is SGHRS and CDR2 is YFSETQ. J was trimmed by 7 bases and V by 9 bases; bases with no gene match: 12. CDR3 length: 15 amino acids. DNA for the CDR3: TGCGCCACCCGGGGACAGGTACAGGAAAATTCACCCCTCCACTTT. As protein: CATRGQVQENSPLHF.

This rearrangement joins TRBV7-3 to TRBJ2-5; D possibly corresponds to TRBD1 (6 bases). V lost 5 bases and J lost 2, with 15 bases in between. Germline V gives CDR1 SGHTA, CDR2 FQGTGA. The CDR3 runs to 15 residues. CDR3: CASSDGTSDQETQYF. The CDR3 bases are TGTGCCAGCAGCGACGGGACAAGCGATCAAGAGACCCAGTACTTC.

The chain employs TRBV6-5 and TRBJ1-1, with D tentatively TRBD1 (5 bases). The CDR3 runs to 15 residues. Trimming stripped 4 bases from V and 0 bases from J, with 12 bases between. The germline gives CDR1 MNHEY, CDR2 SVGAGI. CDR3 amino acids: CASSSSGTVNTEAFF. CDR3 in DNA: TGTGCCAGCAGTTCCTCCGGGACGGTGAACACTGAAGCTTTCTTT.

CDR3 in DNA: TGCGCCAGCAGCCCCGGGACAGGGGTAATCAATCAGCCCCAGCATTTT. Its protein product is CASSPGTGVINQPQHF. The chain couples TRBV5-1 to TRBJ1-5, with TRBD1 matching 10 bases. CDR1 and CDR2 (germline): SGHRS, YFSETQ. The junction had 7 bases not matched to a gene; V was cut back by 4 bases and J by 3 bases. The CDR3 is 16 residues long.

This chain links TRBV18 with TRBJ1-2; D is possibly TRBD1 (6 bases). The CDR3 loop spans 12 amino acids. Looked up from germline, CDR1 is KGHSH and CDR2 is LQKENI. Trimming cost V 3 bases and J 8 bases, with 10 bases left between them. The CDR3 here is CASSPQTGGYTF. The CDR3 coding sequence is TGTGCCAGCTCACCCCAGACAGGCGGCTACACCTTC.

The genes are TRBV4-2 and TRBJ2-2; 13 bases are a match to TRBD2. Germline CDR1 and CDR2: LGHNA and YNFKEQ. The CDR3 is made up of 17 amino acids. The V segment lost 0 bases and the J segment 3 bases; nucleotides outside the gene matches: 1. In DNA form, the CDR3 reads TGTGCCAGCAGCCAAGAGGGACTAGCGGGACACACCGGGGAGCTGTTTTTT. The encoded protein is CASSQEGLAGHTGELFF.

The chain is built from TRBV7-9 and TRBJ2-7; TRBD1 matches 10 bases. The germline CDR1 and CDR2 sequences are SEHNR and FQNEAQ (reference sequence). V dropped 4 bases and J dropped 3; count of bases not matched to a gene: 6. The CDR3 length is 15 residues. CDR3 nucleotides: TGTGCCAGCAGCTCGCCGGGACAGGGGCGCTACGAGCAGTACTTC. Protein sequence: CASSSPGQGRYEQYF.

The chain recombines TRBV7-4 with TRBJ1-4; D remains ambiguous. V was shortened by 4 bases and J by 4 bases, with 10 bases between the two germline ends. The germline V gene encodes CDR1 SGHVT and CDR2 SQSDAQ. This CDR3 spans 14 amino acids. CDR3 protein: CASSSRKGNEKLFF. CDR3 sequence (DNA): TGTGCCAGCAGCTCCCGGAAGGGTAATGAAAAACTGTTTTTT. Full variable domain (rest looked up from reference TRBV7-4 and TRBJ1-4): GAGVSQSPRYKVAKRGRDVALRCDSISGHVTLYWYRQTLGQGSEVLTYSQSDAQRDKSGRPSGRFSAERPERSVSTLKIQRTEQGDSAVYLCASSSRKGNEKLFFGSGTQLSVL.

The chain's CDR3 is CAISESRTLSNQPQHF. DNA of the CDR3: TGTGCCATCAGTGAGTCGAGGACTCTTAGCAATCAGCCCCAGCATTTT. V usage is TRBV10-3 and J usage is TRBJ1-5; no firm D call. V was shortened by 0 bases and J by 0 bases, with 9 bases between the two germline ends. The germline V gene has CDR1 ENHRY and CDR2 SYGVKD. The CDR3 runs to 16 residues.

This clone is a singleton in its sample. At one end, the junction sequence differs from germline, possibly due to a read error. The CDR3 DNA is TGTGCCGGCAGCCCGGGACAGGGGTACACCTTC. Amino acids: CAGSPGQGYTF. This chain connects TRBV7-8 to TRBJ1-2; TRBD1 matches 10 bases. The CDR3 loop spans 11 amino acids. Germline CDR1 SGHVS, CDR2 FQNEAQ.

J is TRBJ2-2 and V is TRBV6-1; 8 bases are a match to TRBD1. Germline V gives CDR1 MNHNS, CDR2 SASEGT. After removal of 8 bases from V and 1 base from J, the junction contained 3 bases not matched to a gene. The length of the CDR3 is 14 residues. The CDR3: CASRGQVNTGELFF. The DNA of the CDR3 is TGTGCCAGCCGGGGACAGGTGAACACCGGGGAGCTGTTTTTT.